The source of this T cell receptor beta chain is a study of post-analysis software for immune sequencing data. Findings and caveats of the study: Patients carried 5 or 6 TRBV segments more frequently than controls did, and TRBV5-6, TRBV5-1 and TRBV20-1 were among them.

Points on this clonotype: The antigen remains unidentified.

Unique molecular identifiers were carried by the TCR beta cDNA libraries. Roughly 450,000 cDNA molecules were recovered from an input of roughly 0.95 to 10 million T cells. TCRdb used MiXCR to reprocess the PCR reads, holding one entry per CDR3 protein. The data show 750,000 to 900,000 distinct CDR3 sequences, under 60% seen once. The CDR3 contains 16 residues. Germline V gene lookup returns CDR1 LGHNA and CDR2 YSLEER. The V end lost 0 bases, the J end lost 3 bases, and 15 bases lay between the germline ends. The gene calls are TRBV4-3 and TRBJ2-7; D may match TRBD1 or TRBD2 (5 bases each). This sequence originates from a girl between 5 and 17 years old with multiple sclerosis. The sample comprised blood. The CDR3 DNA reads TGCGCCAGCAGCCAAGATTGGGGCCGAGGGGTCTACGAGCAGTACTTC. It codes for CASSQDWGRGVYEQYF.